This TCR beta chain was profiled in a study of Ad26.COV2.S vaccination and SARS-CoV-2 variants. For the study at large: The vaccine Ad26.COV2.S was put into the muscle once, or twice with 56 days between.

This clone came up a few times. Sequencing was performed with immunoSEQ multiplex PCR; in TCRdb, only in-frame clones are kept and a portion is missing. The sample lists around 300,000 clones, about 88% seen once, with around a tenth in the top ten. The treatment: around 19 received Ad26.COV2.S at low or high dose, single or two shots; 5 received placebo; per-sample allocation not given. Sample collection was performed on day 63 after the first vaccine or placebo injection. This CDR3 has 20 amino acids. The junction had 9 bases not matched to a gene; V was cut back by 0 bases and J by 0 bases. Germline V gives CDR1 LGHNA, CDR2 YNFKEQ.

The receptor's source is a person between 18 and 59 years old who received the Ad26.COV2.S COVID-19 vaccine or a placebo. This rearrangement joins TRBV4-2 to TRBJ2-2, with TRBD2 matching over 11 bases. The starting material was peripheral blood, obtained in a trial of Ad26.COV2.S vaccine versus placebo. The CDR3 loop is CASSQDFGLAGGPNTGELFF. The CDR3 DNA sequence: TGTGCCAGCAGCCAAGATTTTGGGCTAGCGGGGGGCCCGAACACCGGGGAGCTGTTTTTT.